Listed here are 21 T cell receptor beta chains from one sample, sequenced in a study of T-cell reconstitution after alpha-beta-depleted transplantation in children. It was with unique molecular identifiers that the TCRbeta library was prepared. From the PCR reads, TCRdb called clonotypes with MiXCR, one entry per CDR3 protein. The table includes some 840,000 distinct CDR3 sequences, approximately 15% detected once. This specimen was PBMCs, mostly from graft donor cells, taken 360 days after TCRalphabeta/CD19-depleted stem cell transplant. The receptor set was obtained from a male patient aged 10 to 17 who had a stem cell transplant for acute lymphoblastic leukemia, so the T cells may come from the graft donor.

Only a few counts were recorded for this clonotype. The DNA for the CDR3 is TGTGCCAGCAGTTACCCTCCAGCTGGGGGACTCAATGAGCAGTTCTTC. It yields the protein CASSYPPAGGLNEQFF. This rearrangement joins TRBV6-5 to TRBJ2-1; a weak D match, TRBD2 (6 bases). This CDR3 region has 16 residues. Trimming took off 2 bases at V and 6 bases at J, with 17 bases between the two ends. Germline V gene data show CDR1 as MNHEY and CDR2 as SVGAGI.

This clonotype was recorded many times. The chain carries TRBV29-1 and TRBJ1-1, with 7 bases aligning to TRBD1. Germline trimming cut 4 bases from V and 1 base from J; bases unmatched to any gene: 0. This CDR3 is built from 12 residues. Germline V CDR1 and CDR2: SQVTM, ANQGSEA. This CDR3 reads CSVGDRNTEAFF. The CDR3, as DNA: TGCAGCGTTGGGGACAGGAACACTGAAGCTTTCTTT.

The V and J genes are TRBV13 and TRBJ2-1; D is unresolved. CDR1 is PRHDT and CDR2 is FYEKMQ in the germline V gene (reference sequence). Trimming pared 2 bases from V and 8 bases from J, leaving 13 bases between. The CDR3 runs 14 residues. The CDR3 reads CASSLMSEFYEQFF. The CDR3 DNA is TGTGCCAGCAGCTTAATGTCGGAATTCTATGAGCAGTTCTTC.

This clonotype has a handful of counts. The rearrangement uses TRBV3-1 and TRBJ2-7; D uncertain. Germline CDR1 LGHDT, CDR2 YNNKEL (reference sequence). Trimming stripped 9 bases from V and 5 bases from J, with 5 bases between. The CDR3 contains 9 residues. DNA of the CDR3: TGTGCCAGGGGAAACGAGCAGTACTTC. Protein product: CARGNEQYF.

This clonotype occurred many times. The CDR3 sequence is CSARDQGEYEQYF. The CDR3 nucleotides are TGCAGTGCTAGAGACCAGGGGGAATACGAGCAGTACTTC. The rearrangement links TRBV20-1 to TRBJ2-7; 7 bases map to TRBD1. CDR3 length: 13 amino acids. From germline, CDR1 is DFQATT and CDR2 SNEGSKA (reference sequence). J gave up 4 bases and V 0 bases, and 3 bases lay outside the gene matches.

The rearrangement joins TRBV7-8 to TRBJ1-5; 7 nucleotides line up with TRBD1. The CDR3 extends over 15 amino acids. The junction had 11 bases not matched to a gene; V was cut back by 7 bases and J by 5 bases. Per germline, CDR1 SGHVS and CDR2 FQNEAQ. The CDR3 protein is CASILFLGQDQPQHF. The CDR3 DNA follows: TGTGCCAGCATCCTTTTTCTAGGACAGGATCAGCCCCAGCATTTT.

The chain employs TRBV19 and TRBJ1-1; D is undetermined. CDR1 LNHDA and CDR2 SQIVND come from the germline V gene (reference sequence). The CDR3 length is 14 residues. The germline V and J ends were trimmed by 4 bases and 10 bases, with 19 bases remaining between them. CDR3 coding DNA: TGTGCCAGTAGTACCATGACTTCCTTGGTCTCAGCTTTCTTT. This translates into CASSTMTSLVSAFF.

V gene TRBV5-1 combines with J gene TRBJ2-3; tentatively, D is TRBD2 (6 bases). This CDR3 is built from 16 residues. Per germline, CDR1 SGHRS and CDR2 YFSETQ. The V gene lost 1 base and the J gene lost 4 bases, with 16 bases spanning the gap. CDR3 amino acids: CASSLTSGSDSDTQYF. DNA of the CDR3: TGCGCCAGCAGCTTGACGAGCGGGTCAGATTCAGATACGCAGTATTTT. The complete variable domain, with remaining parts taken from reference TRBV5-1 and TRBJ2-3, reads KAGVTQTPRYLIKTRGQQVTLSCSPISGHRSVSWYQQTPGQGLQFLFEYFSETQRNKGNFPGRFSGRQFSNSRSEMNVSTLELGDSALYLCASSLTSGSDSDTQYFGPGTRLTVL.

This clonotype was seen only a few times. V and J are TRBV9 and TRBJ2-4; 8 nucleotides align to TRBD2. The germline V gene has CDR1 SGDLS and CDR2 YYNGEE. V lost 3 bases and J lost 1; bases outside the gene matches: 3. CDR3 length equals 15 residues. The chain's CDR3 is CASSEGGGAKNIQYF. The CDR3 DNA is TGTGCCAGCAGCGAGGGCGGGGGGGCCAAAAACATTCAGTACTTC.

This clonotype has more than one count but fewer than ten. The chain employs TRBV7-8 and TRBJ2-5, with 8 bases that match TRBD2. Germline V gives CDR1 SGHVS, CDR2 FQNEAQ. This CDR3 region has 16 residues. V was clipped by 0 bases and J by 4 bases; unmatched bases: 7. The CDR3 nucleotides are TGTGCCAGCAGCTTAGCAACTAGCGGAGACGGAGAGACCCAGTACTTC. This translates into CASSLATSGDGETQYF. Full variable domain (missing parts from reference TRBV7-8 and TRBJ2-5): GAGVSQSPRYKVAKRGQDVALRCDPISGHVSLFWYQQALGQGPEFLTYFQNEAQLDKSGLPSDRFFAERPEGSVSTLKIQRTQQEDSAVYLCASSLATSGDGETQYFGPGTRLLVL.

The chain links TRBV12-3 or TRBV12-4 to TRBJ2-1, with a weak D call TRBD2 (5 bases). Trimming pared 3 bases from V and 7 bases from J, leaving 13 bases between. The CDR3 is 14 amino acids. The CDR3 protein is CASSFTTGINEQFF. CDR3 sequence (DNA): TGTGCCAGCAGTTTCACCACGGGAATTAATGAGCAGTTCTTC.

This clonotype has just a few counts. This sequence joins TRBV5-1 and TRBJ2-7; the D gene is possibly TRBD1 (7 bases). The germline gives CDR1 SGHRS, CDR2 YFSETQ. The CDR3 is 15 amino acids. The germline V and J ends were trimmed by 0 bases and 5 bases, with 15 bases remaining between them. The CDR3 region has the DNA TGCGCCAGCAGCTTGGCTGACAGGGAGGAGAACGAGCAGTACTTC. Protein sequence: CASSLADREENEQYF. Variable domain in full (rest from reference TRBV5-1 and TRBJ2-7): KAGVTQTPRYLIKTRGQQVTLSCSPISGHRSVSWYQQTPGQGLQFLFEYFSETQRNKGNFPGRFSGRQFSNSRSEMNVSTLELGDSALYLCASSLADREENEQYFGPGTRLTVT.

The CDR3 DNA is TGCAGTTCTATACGGTTAAGCGGGAGATATCTATACGAGCAGTACTTC. Protein product: CSSIRLSGRYLYEQYF. The chain employs TRBV20-1 and TRBJ2-7, with 8 bases aligning to TRBD2. This CDR3 contains 16 residues. With 8 bases clipped from V and 4 bases from J, the junction kept 19 bases outside the gene matches. The V gene's germline CDR1 is DFQATT and CDR2 SNEGSKA (reference sequence).

The chain has TRBV5-1 and TRBJ2-7; D may be TRBD1 or TRBD2 (5 bases each). The CDR3 loop spans 16 amino acids. V was cut by 6 bases and J by 5 bases, with 24 bases left in between. Germline lookup yields CDR1 SGHRS and CDR2 YFSETQ. CDR3 in DNA: TGCGCCAGCACCGATAGGGGTTGGAGGTCAGGTCACGAGCAGTACTTC. Protein sequence: CASTDRGWRSGHEQYF.

This clonotype has only a few counts. This chain links TRBV27 with TRBJ2-7, with TRBD2 matching 7 bases. V gave up 0 bases and J gave up 2 bases; unmatched junction bases: 4. The CDR3 spans 15 residues. Per germline, CDR1 MNHEY and CDR2 SMNVEV (reference sequence). The CDR3 spells CASSLSSRGTYEQYF. In DNA, the CDR3 is TGTGCCAGCAGTTTATCGTCGCGGGGGACCTACGAGCAGTACTTC.

This clonotype appeared a few times. The gene calls are TRBV3-1 and TRBJ1-1; D uncertain. Germline-derived CDR1 and CDR2 are LGHDT and YNNKEL (reference sequence). The V gene lost 4 bases and the J gene lost 0 bases, with 9 bases spanning the gap. CDR3 size: 14 residues. The DNA for the CDR3 is TGTGCCAGCAGCCCTTCTATAATGAACACTGAAGCTTTCTTT. Its translation: CASSPSIMNTEAFF.

The chain combines TRBV11-2 with TRBJ1-1, with TRBD1 as a possible D gene (6 bases). This CDR3 is built from 13 residues. V gave up 6 bases and J gave up 10 bases, with 18 bases separating them. CDR1 is SGHAT, CDR2 FQNNGV, per germline. Here the CDR3 reads CASRPIGQLSAFF. CDR3 DNA: TGTGCCAGCAGACCTATTGGACAGTTGTCAGCTTTCTTT. The full variable domain, its missing parts supplied by reference TRBV11-2 and TRBJ1-1, is EAGVAQSPRYKIIEKRQSVAFWCNPISGHATLYWYQQILGQGPKLLIQFQNNGVVDDSQLPKDRFSAERLKGVDSTLKIQPAKLEDSAVYLCASRPIGQLSAFFGQGTRLTVV.

This clonotype has just a few counts. The chain combines TRBV21-1 with TRBJ2-4; the DNA was not used to check the table's D call, TRBD2. TRBV21-1 is classified as a pseudogene. The CDR3 is 18 residues long. The CDR3 sequence: CASSPTGLAGVGKNIQYF. The CDR3 DNA is TGTGCCAGCAGCCCCACCGGACTAGCGGGAGTGGGCAAAAACATTCAGTACTTC.

This clonotype was counted at least ten times. The chain recombines TRBV5-6 with TRBJ2-7, with D possibly being TRBD1 (6 bases). V was cut by 4 bases and J by 3 bases, with 11 bases left in between. The CDR3 has 13 residues. Per the germline V gene, CDR1 is SGHDT and CDR2 is YYEEEE. CDR3 region: CASSPTGYYEQYF. DNA of the CDR3: TGTGCCAGCAGCCCGACAGGTTACTACGAGCAGTACTTC.

The V gene is TRBV19, the J gene TRBJ1-1; D might be TRBD1 (6 bases). Germline V gives CDR1 LNHDA, CDR2 SQIVND (reference sequence). This CDR3 is 14 amino acids long. V dropped 3 bases and J dropped 5 bases, with 13 bases sitting between them. CDR3: CASSMGGLGTEAFF. CDR3 nucleotide sequence: TGTGCCAGTAGTATGGGGGGGCTCGGGACTGAAGCTTTCTTT.

This clonotype has only a few counts. This chain connects TRBV21-1 to TRBJ1-5. TRBV21-1 is listed as a pseudogene. The CDR3 covers 10 residues. CDR3: CASRPKPQHF. CDR3 coding DNA: TGTGCCAGCCGACCGAAGCCCCAGCATTTT.